This T cell receptor beta chain is from a study of blood T cells in healthy people across ages. In regard to this clonotype: Its antigen is still unknown.

The second PCR ran 7 to 11 cycles with a sample-barcoded 5' primer and J-beta primers. MiXCR was run by TCRdb on the 5' RACE reads, yielding one entry per CDR3 protein. The sample has roughly 900,000 distinct CDR3 sequences, roughly 48% seen once. There were healthy Caucasian individuals from Russia, aged about 6 to 100, serving as donors. Researchers isolated at least 7 million PBMCs per sample. Study outcomes and limitations: Higher diversity and more naive CD4+ cells were features of long-lived donors, compared to aged donors.

Trimming took 5 bases from V and 3 from J, leaving 16 bases between them. Germline loops: CDR1 ENHRY, CDR2 SYGVKD. The CDR3 has 15 amino acids. The chain joins TRBV10-3 to TRBJ1-2; maybe TRBD1 (6 bases). This sequence originates from a man aged 30-40 years in good health. Material for sequencing was blood. The CDR3 bases are TGTGCCATCAGTCGGGGGGCGCAAACGGACTATGGCTACACCTTC. It translates to CAISRGAQTDYGYTF.